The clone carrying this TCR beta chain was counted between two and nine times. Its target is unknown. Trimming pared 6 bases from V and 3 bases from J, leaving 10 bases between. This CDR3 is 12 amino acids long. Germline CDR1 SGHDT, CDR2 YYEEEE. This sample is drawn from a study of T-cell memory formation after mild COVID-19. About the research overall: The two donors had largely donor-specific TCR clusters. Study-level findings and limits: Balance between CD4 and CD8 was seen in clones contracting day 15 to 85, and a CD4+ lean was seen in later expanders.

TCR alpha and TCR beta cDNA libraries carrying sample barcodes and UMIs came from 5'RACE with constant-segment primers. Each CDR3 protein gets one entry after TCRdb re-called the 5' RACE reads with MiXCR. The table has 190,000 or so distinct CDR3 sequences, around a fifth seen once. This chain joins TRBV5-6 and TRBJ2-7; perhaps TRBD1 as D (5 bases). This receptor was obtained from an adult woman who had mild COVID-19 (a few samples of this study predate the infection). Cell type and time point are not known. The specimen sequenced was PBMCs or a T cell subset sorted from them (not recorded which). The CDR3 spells CASTQDSYEQYF. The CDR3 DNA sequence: TGTGCCAGCACCCAAGACAGCTACGAGCAGTACTTC.